This TCR beta chain came from a study of beta chain features in type 1 diabetes. Overall study: Patient and healthy donor groups were alike in age, gender and cell yields.

Study-wide points: In these data, an HLA type influence on TCRB rearrangement remained unresolved. Type 1 diabetes patients had fewer VDJ junction insertions and more deletions. In every one of the four CD4+ subsets, TCRB CDR3s were moderately but significantly shorter in Type 1 diabetes patients.

This clone was seen only a few times. Its antigen is not known. The sequenced template was cDNA made from the entire isolated RNA. The average output of naive, central memory and regulatory T cell samples was approximately 3.7 million reads. Sequenced by immunoSEQ multiplex PCR; TCRdb stores in-frame clones only, minus some. The sample has some 44,000 clones; approximately 72% are singletons. Germline V gene lookup returns CDR1 LGHNA and CDR2 YNFKEQ. The CDR3 consists of 11 residues. With 3 bases removed from V and 6 bases from J, the gap between germline ends came to 5 bases. Specimen: Tregs from blood. The clonotype was recovered from a woman in her late teens or twenties with type 1 diabetes. This rearrangement joins TRBV4-2 to TRBJ1-2; D is ambiguous. CDR3 DNA sequence: TGTGCCAGCAGCCACGAGGATGGCTACACCTTC. Protein product: CASSHEDGYTF.